This T cell receptor beta chain was sequenced in a study of shared clonotypes between healthy human individuals. Study details: Plates per donor: three CD4 naive, three CD4 memory, two CD8 naive, one CD8 memory.

The CDR3 has 15 residues. J gave up 7 bases and V 0 bases, and 5 bases lay outside the gene matches. Looked up from germline, CDR1 is LNHNV and CDR2 is YYDKDF (reference sequence). Whole-study results and caveats: Generation probabilities of non-shared clonotypes were lower (relative to those shared by all four donors).

Recent acute infections and vaccinations were absent in the healthy HIV-negative adult donors. Negatively enriched CD4+ T cells were divided by CD45RA into naive and memory. This clone was seen only once. Its antigen is unknown. The table came from immunoSEQ multiplex PCR; TCRdb's copy has only in-frame clones and leaves some out. The sample yields under 650,000 clones, 90% to 96% seen once. The specimen was naive CD4+ T cells sorted from blood. Subset noted: CD45RA+ positively selected. J is TRBJ1-2 and V is TRBV15, with 10 positions matching TRBD1. The origin of this receptor is a woman in her twenties or thirties in good health. The CDR3 here is CATSRDGQGGSGYTF. CDR3 DNA: TGTGCCACCAGCAGAGACGGACAGGGGGGATCTGGCTACACCTTC.